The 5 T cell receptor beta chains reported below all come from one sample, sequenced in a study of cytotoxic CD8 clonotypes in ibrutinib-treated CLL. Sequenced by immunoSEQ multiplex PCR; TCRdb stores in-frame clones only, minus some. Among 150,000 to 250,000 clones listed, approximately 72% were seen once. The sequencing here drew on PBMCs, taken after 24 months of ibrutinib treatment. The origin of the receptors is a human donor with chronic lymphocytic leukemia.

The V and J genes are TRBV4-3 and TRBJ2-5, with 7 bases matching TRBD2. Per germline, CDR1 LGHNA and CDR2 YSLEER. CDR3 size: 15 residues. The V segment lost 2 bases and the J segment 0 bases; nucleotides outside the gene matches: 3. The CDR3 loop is CASSQQLANQETQYF. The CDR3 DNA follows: TGCGCCAGCAGCCAACAACTAGCGAACCAAGAGACCCAGTACTTC.

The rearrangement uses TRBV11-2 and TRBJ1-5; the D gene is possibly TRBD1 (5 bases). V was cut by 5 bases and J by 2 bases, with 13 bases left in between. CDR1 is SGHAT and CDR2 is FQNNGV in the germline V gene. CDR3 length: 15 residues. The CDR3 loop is CASSPRGRGNQPQHF. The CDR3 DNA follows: TGTGCCAGCAGCCCGAGGGGTAGGGGCAATCAGCCCCAGCATTTT. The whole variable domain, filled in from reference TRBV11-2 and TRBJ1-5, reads EAGVAQSPRYKIIEKRQSVAFWCNPISGHATLYWYQQILGQGPKLLIQFQNNGVVDDSQLPKDRFSAERLKGVDSTLKIQPAKLEDSAVYLCASSPRGRGNQPQHFGDGTRLSIL.

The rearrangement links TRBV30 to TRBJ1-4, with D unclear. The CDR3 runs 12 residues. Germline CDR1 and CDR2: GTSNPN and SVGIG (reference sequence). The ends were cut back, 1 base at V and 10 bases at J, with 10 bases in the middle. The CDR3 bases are TGTGCCTGGAGTGGGACGTCCGGAAAACTGTTTTTT. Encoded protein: CAWSGTSGKLFF. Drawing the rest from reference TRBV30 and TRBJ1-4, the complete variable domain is SQTIHQWPATLVQPVGSPLSLECTVEGTSNPNLYWYRQAAGRGLQLLFYSVGIGQISSEVPQNLSASRPQDRQFILSSKKLLLSDSGFYLCAWSGTSGKLFFGSGTQLSVL.

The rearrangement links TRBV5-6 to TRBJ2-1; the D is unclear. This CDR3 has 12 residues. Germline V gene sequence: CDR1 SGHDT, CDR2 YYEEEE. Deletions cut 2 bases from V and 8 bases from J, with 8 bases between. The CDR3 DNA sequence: TGTGCCAGCAGCTTAGTGTTACATGAGCAGTTCTTC. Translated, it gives CASSLVLHEQFF. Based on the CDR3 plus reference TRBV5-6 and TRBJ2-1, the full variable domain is DAGVTQSPTHLIKTRGQQVTLRCSPKSGHDTVSWYQQALGQGPQFIFQYYEEEERQRGNFPDRFSGHQFPNYSSELNVNALLLGDSALYLCASSLVLHEQFFGPGTRLTVL.

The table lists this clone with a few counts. This CDR3 is CASSLEGWQPQHF. The CDR3 DNA follows: TGTGCCAGCAGCTTAGAGGGTTGGCAGCCCCAGCATTTT. The chain employs TRBV7-2 and TRBJ1-5; D not certain. The V gene's germline CDR1 is SGHTA and CDR2 FQGNSA. Trimming took off 1 base at V and 7 bases at J, with 8 bases between the two ends. This CDR3 spans 13 amino acids.